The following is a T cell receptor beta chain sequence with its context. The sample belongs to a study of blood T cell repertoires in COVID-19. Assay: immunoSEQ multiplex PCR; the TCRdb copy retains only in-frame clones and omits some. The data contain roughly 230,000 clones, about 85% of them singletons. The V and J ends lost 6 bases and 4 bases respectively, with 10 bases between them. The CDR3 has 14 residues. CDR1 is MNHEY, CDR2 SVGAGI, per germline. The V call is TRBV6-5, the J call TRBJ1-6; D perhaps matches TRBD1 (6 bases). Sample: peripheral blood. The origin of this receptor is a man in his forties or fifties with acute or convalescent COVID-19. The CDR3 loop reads CASSMTGYNSPLHF. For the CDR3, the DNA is TGTGCCAGCAGCATGACAGGATATAATTCACCCCTCCACTTT.